This record looks at one T cell receptor beta chain sequence and its context. The sample is drawn from a study of T cell changes during pregnancy in multiple sclerosis. Using immunoSEQ multiplex PCR, the repertoire was profiled, and TCRdb retains in-frame clones only, with some absent. The sample holds under 75,000 clones, 90% to 95% seen once. The CDR3 consists of 16 residues. The V gene lost 1 base and the J gene lost 7 bases, with 16 bases spanning the gap. Per germline, CDR1 SEHNR and CDR2 FQNEAQ (reference sequence). The clonotype originates from a female donor with multiple sclerosis, enrolled in a pregnancy study. This sequence joins TRBV7-9 and TRBJ1-4; weak D call: TRBD1 (5 bases). The sample consisted of CD8+ T cells from peripheral blood mononuclear cells, taken in the second trimester of pregnancy. The DNA of the CDR3 is TGTGCCAGCAGCTTAGTATTGACAGAACTAACTGAAAAACTGTTTTTT. Translating it yields CASSLVLTELTEKLFF.